This T cell receptor (beta chain) emerged from a study of cytomegalovirus exposure and HLA in healthy donors. V was clipped by 4 bases and J by 8 bases; unmatched bases: 15. Germline V gene lookup returns CDR1 GTSNPN and CDR2 SVGIG (reference sequence). The CDR3 is made up of 15 amino acids. The PCR had 60 Vbeta and 13 Jbeta primers. Per the original data handling: It was a later analysis that counted 83 million or so unique TCR beta chains, of which around 11 million were shared. Clones were read by immunoSEQ multiplex PCR, and TCRdb kept only the in-frame ones, dropping some. V, J and clone size reflect that table, while D and trimming were determined from the DNA. The sample yields hundreds of thousands of clones, around 80% seen once. General study findings and limits: Later analysis associated a missense DCLRE1C variant with TCR beta V- and J-gene trimming. Presence/absence comparisons presumed near-even sequencing depth among donors. A prior analysis recorded that most TCR beta V segments were productive about 90% or about 30% of the time.

Concerning this clone itself: Antigen specificity is unknown.

The sequence derives from a woman between 40 and 50 years old in good health and CMV-seronegative. This chain connects TRBV30 to TRBJ1-2, with 8 bases matching TRBD1. The sequenced sample consisted of PBMCs. CDR3 amino acids: CAWTSSQGALWGYTF. The DNA for the CDR3 is TGTGCCTGGACCTCATCCCAGGGGGCGCTTTGGGGCTACACCTTC.